Listed here are 14 T cell receptor beta chains from one sample, sequenced in a study of blood T cell repertoires in COVID-19. Measured with immunoSEQ multiplex PCR; TCRdb has only the in-frame clones, and not every one. Of under 250,000 clones listed, 81% are singletons. The sample comprised PBMCs or T cells enriched from blood (not recorded which). These receptors all stem from a woman aged 45-65 years with acute COVID-19.

This chain uses TRBV19 with TRBJ2-5, with D maybe TRBD1 (5 bases). This CDR3 region has 13 residues. V lost 9 bases and J lost 8, with 19 bases in between. Germline V gives CDR1 LNHDA, CDR2 SQIVND (reference sequence). DNA of the CDR3: TGTGCCAGCGCCGAAGACGTGGGGCTCACCCAGTACTTC. Protein sequence: CASAEDVGLTQYF.

This clone came up a few times. V usage is TRBV19 and J usage is TRBJ1-3; a possible D gene is TRBD1 (6 bases). The CDR3 is made up of 16 amino acids. V shed 6 bases and J shed 2 bases, with 17 bases lying between them. The germline V gene has CDR1 LNHDA and CDR2 SQIVND (reference sequence). For the CDR3, the DNA is TGTGCCAGTAGAGTACAGGGAAGGGTGGCTGGAAACACCATATATTTT. This codes for CASRVQGRVAGNTIYF. Complete variable domain (other parts from reference TRBV19 and TRBJ1-3): DGGITQSPKYLFRKEGQNVTLSCEQNLNHDAMYWYRQDPGQGLRLIYYSQIVNDFQKGDIAEGYSVSREKKESFPLTVTSAQKNPTAFYLCASRVQGRVAGNTIYFGEGSWLTVV.

The chain is built from TRBV7-2 and TRBJ2-3; 8 positions agree with TRBD2. The CDR3 length is 15 residues. CDR1 is SGHTA, CDR2 FQGNSA, per germline. V was clipped by 5 bases and J by 6 bases; unmatched bases: 10. Written as DNA, the CDR3 is TGTGCCAGCAGCATCTTCTTTAGCGGGAAGGATACGCAGTATTTT. It encodes CASSIFFSGKDTQYF.

The V call is TRBV15, the J call TRBJ1-4, with a possible D match to TRBD1 (5 bases). The CDR3 loop spans 16 amino acids. Trimming removed 8 bases at V and 4 bases at J, with 20 bases between. Germline lookup yields CDR1 LNHNV and CDR2 YYDKDF (reference sequence). The CDR3 is CATSRQKANGNEKLFF. The DNA for the CDR3 is TGTGCCACCTCGAGACAGAAAGCAAATGGTAATGAAAAACTGTTTTTT. The whole variable domain, remainder taken from reference TRBV15 and TRBJ1-4, is DAMVIQNPRYQVTQFGKPVTLSCSQTLNHNVMYWYQQKSSQAPKLLFHYYDKDFNNEADTPDNFQSRRPNTSFCFLDIRSPGLGDTAMYLCATSRQKANGNEKLFFGSGTQLSVL.

The chain carries TRBV2 and TRBJ2-7; TRBD2 is a possible D gene (5 bases). Germline CDR1 SNHLY, CDR2 FYNNEI. Between the trimmed V and J ends, which lost 3 bases and 3 bases, there was a span of 9 bases. The CDR3 totals 13 residues. Here the CDR3 reads CASSDGSLYEQYF. CDR3 nucleotides: TGTGCCAGCAGTGATGGGAGTCTCTACGAGCAGTACTTC.

The rearrangement links TRBV4-1 to TRBJ2-1; TRBD2 matches at 8 bases. The germline V gene encodes CDR1 MGHRA and CDR2 YSYEKL. The CDR3 has 16 amino acids. Unmatched junction bases numbered 9, after V lost 1 base and J lost 7 bases. CDR3 in DNA: TGCGCCAGCAGCCAAGTCGGGGGGGGTAATAGAAATGAGCAGTTCTTC. Protein: CASSQVGGGNRNEQFF.

This chain connects TRBV2 to TRBJ1-5; D gene uncertain. The germline CDR1 and CDR2 sequences are SNHLY and FYNNEI. This CDR3 spans 15 amino acids. The germline V and J ends were trimmed by 6 bases and 6 bases, with 18 bases remaining between them. CDR3 nucleotides: TGTGCCAGCAGCTCAGAGGGTAGGGCGAGTCAGCCCCAGCATTTT. Its protein is CASSSEGRASQPQHF.

This clone has only one observation. The gene calls are TRBV5-4 and TRBJ2-7, with D perhaps matching TRBD1 (6 bases). The V end was cut by 2 bases, the J end by 5 bases, with 11 bases between. Germline V lookup: CDR1 SGHNT, CDR2 YYREEE (reference sequence). This CDR3 spans 13 amino acids. The CDR3 DNA is TGTGCCAGCAGCTTTTACAGGGAGAACGAGCAGTACTTC. Protein: CASSFYRENEQYF.

The gene calls are TRBV28 and TRBJ2-4; maybe TRBD2 (6 bases). CDR1 and CDR2 from the germline V gene are MDHEN and SYDVKM. V was cut by 7 bases and J by 2 bases, with 12 bases left in between. The CDR3 has 14 amino acids. The CDR3 bases are TGTGCCAGCACCCCAGGGACTTCCAAAAACATTCAGTACTTC. Its translation: CASTPGTSKNIQYF.

The rearrangement uses TRBV3-1 (or the pseudogene TRBV3-2) and TRBJ1-3; 11 bases align to TRBD1. V shed 4 bases and J 0 bases; nucleotides not matched to a gene: 8. The germline gives CDR1 LGHDT, CDR2 YNNKEL (reference sequence). This CDR3 spans 18 amino acids. The DNA for the CDR3 is TGTGCCAGCAGCCCCCGTCCCGGGACAGGGGGCTCTGGAAACACCATATATTTT. It codes for CASSPRPGTGGSGNTIYF.

This rearrangement joins TRBV3-1 (or the pseudogene TRBV3-2) to TRBJ1-6; no firm D call. The V end was cut by 0 bases, the J end by 4 bases, with 13 bases between. Germline CDR1 and CDR2: LGHDT and YNNKEL (reference sequence). This CDR3 contains 17 residues. In nucleotides, the CDR3 is TGTGCCAGCAGCCAAGATTACGGGTGGAATTATAATTCACCCCTCCACTTT. It specifies CASSQDYGWNYNSPLHF.

The chain links TRBV5-1 to TRBJ2-1; TRBD1 is a possible D gene (6 bases). CDR3 length: 15 amino acids. Germline assignment: CDR1 SGHRS and CDR2 YFSETQ. The V gene lost 3 bases and the J gene lost 7 bases, with 17 bases spanning the gap. The DNA for the CDR3 is TGCGCCAGCAGCTCGCTGTCCTCTCAGGGGAATGAGCAGTTCTTC. Translation gives CASSSLSSQGNEQFF.

The chain has TRBV27 and TRBJ2-7; 7 nucleotides agree with TRBD1. The CDR3 length is 14 residues. Germline CDR1 is MNHEY and CDR2 is SMNVEV (reference sequence). Germline trimming cut 3 bases from V and 4 bases from J; bases unmatched to any gene: 6. CDR3 nucleotide sequence: TGTGCCAGCAGTTTGGACAGGAATGGATACGAGCAGTACTTC. It yields the protein CASSLDRNGYEQYF.

The table lists this clone with a few counts. This chain links TRBV11-2 with TRBJ2-7; TRBD2 matches at 11 bases. V gave up 5 bases and J gave up 4 bases; unmatched junction bases: 13. This CDR3 comprises 17 residues. Per germline, CDR1 SGHAT and CDR2 FQNNGV. CDR3 in DNA: TGTGCCAGCAGCCAAGGGACTAGCGGCACTCTGGGGTACGAGCAGTACTTC. Encoded protein: CASSQGTSGTLGYEQYF.